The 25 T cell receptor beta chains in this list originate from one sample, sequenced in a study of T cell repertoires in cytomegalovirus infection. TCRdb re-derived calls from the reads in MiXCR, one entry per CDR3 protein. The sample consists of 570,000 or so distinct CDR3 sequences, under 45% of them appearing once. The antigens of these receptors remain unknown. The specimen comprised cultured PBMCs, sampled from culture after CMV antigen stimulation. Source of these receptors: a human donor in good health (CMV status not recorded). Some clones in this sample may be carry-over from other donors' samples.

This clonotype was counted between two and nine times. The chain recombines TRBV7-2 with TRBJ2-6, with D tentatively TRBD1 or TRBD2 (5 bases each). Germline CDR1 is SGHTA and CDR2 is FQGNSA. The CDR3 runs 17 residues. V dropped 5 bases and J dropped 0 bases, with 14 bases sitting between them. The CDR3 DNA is TGTGCCAGCAGCCCCGAGGGGCTCAGCTCTGGGGCCAACGTCCTGACTTTC. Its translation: CASSPEGLSSGANVLTF.

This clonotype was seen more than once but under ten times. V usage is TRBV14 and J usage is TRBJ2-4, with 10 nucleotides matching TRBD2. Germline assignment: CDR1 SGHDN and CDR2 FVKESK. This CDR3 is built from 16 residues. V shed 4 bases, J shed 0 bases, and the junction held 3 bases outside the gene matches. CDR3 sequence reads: CASSRTSGVAKNIQYF. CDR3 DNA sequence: TGTGCCAGCAGCCGGACTAGCGGAGTAGCCAAAAACATTCAGTACTTC.

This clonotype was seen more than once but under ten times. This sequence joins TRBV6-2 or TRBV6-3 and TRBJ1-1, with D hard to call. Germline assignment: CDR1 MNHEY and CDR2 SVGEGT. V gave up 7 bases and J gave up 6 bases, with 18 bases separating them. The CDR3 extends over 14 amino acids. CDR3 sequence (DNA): TGTGCCAGCAATTTCCGGAACACTAGGGCTGAAGCTTTCTTT. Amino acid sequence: CASNFRNTRAEAFF.

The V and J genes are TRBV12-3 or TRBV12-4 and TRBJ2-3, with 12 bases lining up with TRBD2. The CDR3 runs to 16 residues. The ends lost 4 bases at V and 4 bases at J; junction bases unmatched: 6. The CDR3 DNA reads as TGTGCCAGCAGTTCCGGACTAGCGGGGTTCGCAGATACGCAGTATTTT. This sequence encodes CASSSGLAGFADTQYF.

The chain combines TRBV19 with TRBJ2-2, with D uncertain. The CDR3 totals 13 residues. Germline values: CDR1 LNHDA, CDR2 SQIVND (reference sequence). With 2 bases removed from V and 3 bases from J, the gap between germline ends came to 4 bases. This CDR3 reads CASSIYDTGELFF. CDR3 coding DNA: TGTGCCAGTAGTATATATGACACCGGGGAGCTGTTTTTT.

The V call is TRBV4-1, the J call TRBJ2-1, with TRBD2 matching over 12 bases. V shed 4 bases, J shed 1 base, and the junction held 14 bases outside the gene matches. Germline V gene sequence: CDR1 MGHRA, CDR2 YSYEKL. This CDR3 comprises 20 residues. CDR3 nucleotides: TGCGCCAGCAGCCCCCCGGGCGGGCTAGCGGGGGGGCCATCCTACAATGAGCAGTTCTTC. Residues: CASSPPGGLAGGPSYNEQFF.

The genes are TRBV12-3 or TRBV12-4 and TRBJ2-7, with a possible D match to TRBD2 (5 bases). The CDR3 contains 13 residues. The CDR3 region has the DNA TGTGCTACCACCGTAGGGAGCCTCTACGAGCAGTACTTC. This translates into CATTVGSLYEQYF.

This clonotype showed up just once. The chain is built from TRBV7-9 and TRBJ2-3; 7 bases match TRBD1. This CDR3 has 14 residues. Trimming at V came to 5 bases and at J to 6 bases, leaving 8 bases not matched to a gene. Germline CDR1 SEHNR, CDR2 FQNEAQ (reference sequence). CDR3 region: CASSPLDRDDTQYF. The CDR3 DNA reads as TGTGCCAGCAGCCCCCTCGACAGGGACGATACGCAGTATTTT.

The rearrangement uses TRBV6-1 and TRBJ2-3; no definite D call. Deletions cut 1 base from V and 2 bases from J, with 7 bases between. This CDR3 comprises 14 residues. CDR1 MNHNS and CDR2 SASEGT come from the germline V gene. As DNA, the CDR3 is TGTGCCAGCAGTGAAGGGATTAACACAGATACGCAGTATTTT. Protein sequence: CASSEGINTDTQYF.

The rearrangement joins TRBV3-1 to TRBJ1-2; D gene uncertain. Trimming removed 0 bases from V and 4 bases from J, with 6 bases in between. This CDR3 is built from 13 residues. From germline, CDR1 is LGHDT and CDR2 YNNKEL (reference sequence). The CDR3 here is CASSQDQFYGYTF. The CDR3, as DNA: TGTGCCAGCAGCCAAGATCAGTTCTATGGCTACACCTTC.

The CDR3: CASAISDTSTNEKLFF. DNA for the CDR3: TGTGCCAGCGCAATCTCGGACACTTCAACTAATGAAAAACTGTTTTTT. The chain is built from TRBV27 and TRBJ1-4; D possibly corresponds to TRBD1 (5 bases). V was trimmed by 8 bases and J by 0 bases, leaving 16 bases between them. Germline assignment: CDR1 MNHEY and CDR2 SMNVEV (reference sequence). CDR3 size: 16 residues. Full variable domain (missing parts from reference TRBV27 and TRBJ1-4): EAQVTQNPRYLITVTGKKLTVTCSQNMNHEYMSWYRQDPGLGLRQIYYSMNVEVTDKGDVPEGYKVSRKEKRNFPLILESPSPNQTSLYFCASAISDTSTNEKLFFGSGTQLSVL.

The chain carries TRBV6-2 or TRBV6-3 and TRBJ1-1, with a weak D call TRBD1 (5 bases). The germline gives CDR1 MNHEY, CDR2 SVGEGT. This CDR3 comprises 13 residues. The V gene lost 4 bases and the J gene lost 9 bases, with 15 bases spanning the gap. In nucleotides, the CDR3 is TGTGCCAGCAGTTTCTCGACAGCTTTCCAAGCTTTCTTT. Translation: CASSFSTAFQAFF.

The DNA of the CDR3 is TGCGCCAGCAGCCAAGTGGGCATCACTGCTAATGAAAAACTGTTTTTT. Protein sequence: CASSQVGITANEKLFF. V usage is TRBV4-1 and J usage is TRBJ1-4, with unresolved D. The CDR3 is 16 amino acids. Germline values: CDR1 MGHRA, CDR2 YSYEKL. The germline V and J ends were trimmed by 1 base and 3 bases, with 12 bases remaining between them.

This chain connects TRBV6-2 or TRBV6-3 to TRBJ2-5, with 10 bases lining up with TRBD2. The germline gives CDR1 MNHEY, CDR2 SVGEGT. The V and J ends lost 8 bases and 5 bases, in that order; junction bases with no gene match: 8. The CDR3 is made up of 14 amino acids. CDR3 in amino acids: CASGNSGRLETQYF. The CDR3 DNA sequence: TGTGCCAGCGGAAATAGCGGGAGGTTGGAGACCCAGTACTTC.

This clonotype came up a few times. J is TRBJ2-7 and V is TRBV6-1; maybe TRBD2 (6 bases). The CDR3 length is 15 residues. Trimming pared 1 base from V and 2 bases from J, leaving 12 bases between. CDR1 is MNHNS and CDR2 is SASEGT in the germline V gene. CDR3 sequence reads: CASSEGSGGTYEQYF. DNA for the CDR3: TGTGCCAGCAGTGAAGGTAGCGGAGGTACCTACGAGCAGTACTTC.

The CDR3 loop is CASRGLGETQYF. The CDR3 DNA reads as TGTGCCAGCAGGGGACTTGGAGAGACCCAGTACTTC. The V and J genes are TRBV7-9 and TRBJ2-5, with D tentatively TRBD2 (6 bases). The germline V gene has CDR1 SEHNR and CDR2 FQNEAQ (reference sequence). The CDR3 sequence is 12 residues long. The V end was cut by 6 bases, the J end by 4 bases, with 9 bases between.

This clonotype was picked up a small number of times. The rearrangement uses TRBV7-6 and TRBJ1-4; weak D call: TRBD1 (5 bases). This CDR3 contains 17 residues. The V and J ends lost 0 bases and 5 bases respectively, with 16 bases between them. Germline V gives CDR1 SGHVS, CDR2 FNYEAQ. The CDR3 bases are TGTGCCAGCAGCTTAGCTAAGGGGTTGAGATCGAATGAAAAACTGTTTTTT. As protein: CASSLAKGLRSNEKLFF.

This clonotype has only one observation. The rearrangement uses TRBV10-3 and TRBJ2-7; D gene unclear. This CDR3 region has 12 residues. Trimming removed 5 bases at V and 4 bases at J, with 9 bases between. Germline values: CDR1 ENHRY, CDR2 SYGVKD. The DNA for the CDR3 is TGTGCCATCAGTCAAAGTGGATACGAGCAGTACTTC. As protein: CAISQSGYEQYF.

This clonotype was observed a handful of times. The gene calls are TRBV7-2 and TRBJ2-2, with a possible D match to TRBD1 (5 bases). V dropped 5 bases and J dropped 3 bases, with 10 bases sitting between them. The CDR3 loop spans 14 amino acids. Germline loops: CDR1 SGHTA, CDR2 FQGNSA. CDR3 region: CASSRQWDTGELFF. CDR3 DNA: TGTGCCAGCAGCAGACAGTGGGACACCGGGGAGCTGTTTTTT.

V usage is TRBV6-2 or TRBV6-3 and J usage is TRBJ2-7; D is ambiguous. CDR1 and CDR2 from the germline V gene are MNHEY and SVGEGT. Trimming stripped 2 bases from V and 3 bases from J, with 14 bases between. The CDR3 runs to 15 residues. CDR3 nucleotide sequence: TGTGCCAGCAGTTACGGACCCGAAACCGTCTACGAGCAGTACTTC. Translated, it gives CASSYGPETVYEQYF.

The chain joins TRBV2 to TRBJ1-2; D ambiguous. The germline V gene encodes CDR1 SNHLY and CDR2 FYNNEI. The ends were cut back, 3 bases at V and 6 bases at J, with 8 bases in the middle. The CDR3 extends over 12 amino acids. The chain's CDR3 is CASSDQQDGYTF. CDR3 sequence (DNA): TGTGCCAGCAGTGATCAGCAGGATGGCTACACCTTC.

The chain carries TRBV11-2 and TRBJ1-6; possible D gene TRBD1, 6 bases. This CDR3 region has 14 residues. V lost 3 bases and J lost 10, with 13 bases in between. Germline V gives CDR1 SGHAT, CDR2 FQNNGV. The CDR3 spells CASSFYRVSSPLHF. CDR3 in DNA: TGTGCCAGCAGCTTTTACAGGGTATCCTCACCCCTCCACTTT.

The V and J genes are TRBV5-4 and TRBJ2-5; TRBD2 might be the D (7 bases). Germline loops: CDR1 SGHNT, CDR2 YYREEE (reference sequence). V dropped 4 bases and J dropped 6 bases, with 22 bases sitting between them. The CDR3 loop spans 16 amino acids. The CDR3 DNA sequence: TGTGCCAGCAGCCCCGGGCGGGGGCCCACTTACCAGACCCAGTACTTC. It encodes CASSPGRGPTYQTQYF.

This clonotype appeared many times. The CDR3 DNA reads as TGTGCCAGCAGCCCCGGGACAAGCGGCGCCAACGTCCTGACTTTC. Encoded protein: CASSPGTSGANVLTF. The chain uses TRBV27 and TRBJ2-6; possibly TRBD1 for D (6 bases). Germline V gene lookup returns CDR1 MNHEY and CDR2 SMNVEV (reference sequence). Trimming removed 6 bases from V and 7 bases from J, with 16 bases in between. The CDR3 has 15 residues.

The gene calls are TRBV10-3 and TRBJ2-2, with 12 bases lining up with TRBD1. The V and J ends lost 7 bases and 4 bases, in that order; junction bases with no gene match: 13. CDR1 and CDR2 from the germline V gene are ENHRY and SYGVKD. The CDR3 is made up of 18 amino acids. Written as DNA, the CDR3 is TGTGCCATCATCGGGGACAGGGGGCTCCGGATCGGCACCGGGGAGCTGTTTTTT. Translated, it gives CAIIGDRGLRIGTGELFF.